Below are 7 T cell receptor beta chains sequenced from a single sample in a study of T cells in Graves' hyperthyroidism and ophthalmopathy. From RNA transcripts, TCR beta CDR3 regions were amplified. TCR CDR3 underwent first-round RT-PCR with the HTBI primer set. TCRdb reanalysed the multiplex PCR reads using MiXCR and keeps one entry per CDR3 protein. Of nearly 750,000 distinct CDR3 sequences listed, 35% are singletons. Specimen: blood. These TCRs come from a woman aged 40 to 55 with Graves' hyperthyroidism.

This clonotype was detected many times. The chain recombines TRBV10-1 with TRBJ1-1, with 7 bases aligning to TRBD1. Per the germline V gene, CDR1 is WNHNN and CDR2 is SYGVQD (reference sequence). The CDR3 runs 14 residues. V shed 8 bases, J shed 3 bases, and the junction held 9 bases outside the gene matches. DNA for the CDR3: TGCGCCAGCGCCGATGCCAGGGGGGACACTGAAGCTTTCTTT. Protein product: CASADARGDTEAFF.

The chain recombines TRBV15 with TRBJ2-3; D assignment may be TRBD1 or TRBD2 (6 bases each). The CDR3 is 14 residues long. Trimming took 3 bases from V and 5 from J, leaving 12 bases between them. Germline assignment: CDR1 LNHNV and CDR2 YYDKDF (reference sequence). CDR3 protein: CATSSRGDEDTQYF. The CDR3 DNA sequence: TGTGCCACCAGCAGTAGGGGGGATGAAGATACGCAGTATTTT.

The rearrangement uses TRBV19 and TRBJ1-2; no reliable D call. Trimming removed 5 bases at V and 4 bases at J, with 17 bases between. Germline V gene lookup returns CDR1 LNHDA and CDR2 SQIVND (reference sequence). CDR3 size: 15 residues. In DNA, the CDR3 is TGTGCCAGTAGTCCCGGCGGCACCTTGTCCTATGGCTACACCTTC. This encodes CASSPGGTLSYGYTF.

In DNA, the CDR3 is TGTGCCAGCACGGACAGAGCGACCCAGTACTTC. Its protein product is CASTDRATQYF. The rearrangement links TRBV7-2 to TRBJ2-5; possibly TRBD1 for D (6 bases). Germline CDR1 and CDR2: SGHTA and FQGNSA. With 7 bases removed from V and 7 bases from J, the gap between germline ends came to 10 bases. The CDR3 has 11 residues.

Remarks on this clonotype: A read error may account for a junction end that differs from germline. The chain joins TRBV7-3 to TRBJ2-7, with D tentatively TRBD1 or TRBD2 (5 bases each). Per the germline V gene, CDR1 is SGHTA and CDR2 is FQGTGA. There are 16 residues in the CDR3. CDR3 DNA sequence: TGCGCCAGCAGCCAAGGCCGGGACCGCCGCTCCTACGAGCAGTACTTC. Its translation: CASSQGRDRRSYEQYF. Filled out from reference TRBV7-3 and TRBJ2-7, the complete variable domain reads GAGVSQTPSNKVTEKGKYVELRCDPISGHTALYWYRQSLGQGPEFLIYFQGTGAADDSGLPNDRFFAVRPEGSVSTLKIQRTERGDSAVYLCASSQGRDRRSYEQYFGPGTRLTVT.

Comment on this clonotype: An end of the junction differs from the germline gene, which may be a read error. The gene calls are TRBV10-3 and TRBJ2-5; no clear D gene. The CDR3 runs 14 residues. Germline V lookup: CDR1 ENHRY, CDR2 SYGVKD. In DNA form, the CDR3 reads TGTGCCAGCAGTGAATTTACAGCTAAAGAGACCCAGTACTTC. The encoded protein is CASSEFTAKETQYF.

This clonotype was detected only a few times. The chain joins TRBV20-1 to TRBJ1-5, with D possibly TRBD1 on 5 matching bases. Germline V lookup: CDR1 DFQATT, CDR2 SNEGSKA (reference sequence). The length of the CDR3 is 14 residues. V lost 3 bases to trimming and J lost 3 bases, with 12 bases between them. The CDR3 spells CSASRQGNNQPQHF. CDR3 in DNA: TGCAGTGCTAGTAGGCAGGGAAACAATCAGCCCCAGCATTTT.